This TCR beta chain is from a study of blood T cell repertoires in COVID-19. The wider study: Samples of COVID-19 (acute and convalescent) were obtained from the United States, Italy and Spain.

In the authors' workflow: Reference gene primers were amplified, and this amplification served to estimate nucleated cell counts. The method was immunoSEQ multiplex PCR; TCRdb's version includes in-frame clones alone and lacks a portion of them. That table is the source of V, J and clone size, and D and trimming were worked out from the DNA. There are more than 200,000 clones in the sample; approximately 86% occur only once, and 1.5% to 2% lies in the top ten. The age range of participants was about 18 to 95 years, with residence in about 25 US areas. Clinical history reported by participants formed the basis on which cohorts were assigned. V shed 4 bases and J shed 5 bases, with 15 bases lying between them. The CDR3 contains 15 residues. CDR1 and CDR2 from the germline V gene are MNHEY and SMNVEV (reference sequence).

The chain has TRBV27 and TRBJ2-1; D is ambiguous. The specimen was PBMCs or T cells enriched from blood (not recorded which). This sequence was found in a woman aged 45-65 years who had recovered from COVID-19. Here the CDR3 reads CASSSPAIPHNEQFF. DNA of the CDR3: TGTGCCAGCAGTTCTCCAGCGATCCCACACAATGAGCAGTTCTTC.